These 11 T cell receptor beta chains came from one sample sequenced in a study of STAT5B mutations in CD4+ large granular lymphocyte leukemia (dated by TCRdb to between 2021 and 2022). Library construction relied on the immunoSEQ multiplex PCR assay. TCRdb took over this immuneACCESS table, retaining in-frame rearrangements with V and J assigned. Such tables are incomplete; in checked studies, under half of the missing clones stem from an unresolved V gene, and the remainder is unexplained. In all, the sample holds 20,000 to 25,000 clones, and about three quarters of those were seen once. About 29% of the sample rests with the top ten. Sequenced input: CD4+ T cells from blood buffy coats. The receptor set was obtained from a human donor in good health.

The V call is TRBV21-1, the J call TRBJ2-1; the table calls TRBD2, which could not be checked here. TRBV21-1 is shown as a pseudogene. The CDR3 is 14 amino acids. The CDR3 region is CASSKEAGNNEQFF. The DNA of the CDR3 is TGTGCCAGCAGCAAAGAGGCCGGGAACAATGAGCAGTTCTTC.

This chain uses TRBV7-4 with TRBJ2-3; TRBD2 aligns across 8 bases. J was trimmed by 3 bases and V by 5 bases; bases with no gene match: 4. CDR3 size: 14 residues. CDR1 and CDR2 (germline): SGHVT, SQSDAQ. The CDR3 nucleotides read TGTGCCAGCAGCCCCGGGGGGGCGACAGATACGCAGTATTTT. As protein: CASSPGGATDTQYF.

The rearrangement links TRBV15 to TRBJ1-1, with TRBD1 identical over 11 bases. CDR1 is LNHNV and CDR2 is YYDKDF in the germline V gene (reference sequence). The CDR3 has 16 amino acids. The V gene end was trimmed by 2 bases and the J gene end by 4 bases; junction bases not matched to a gene: 6. The CDR3 region is CATSRHTGTGGTEAFF. As DNA, the CDR3 is TGTGCCACCAGCAGACACACCGGGACAGGGGGCACTGAAGCTTTCTTT.

The chain is built from TRBV11-2 and TRBJ1-1, with 12 bases matching TRBD1. The CDR3 consists of 16 residues. Germline CDR1 is SGHAT and CDR2 is FQNNGV. The V gene end was trimmed by 3 bases and the J gene end by 1 base; junction bases not matched to a gene: 3. The CDR3 DNA sequence: TGTGCCAGCAGCTTCCCGGGACAGGGGGCGAACACTGAAGCTTTCTTT. Its protein is CASSFPGQGANTEAFF. The full variable domain, completed using reference TRBV11-2 and TRBJ1-1, is EAGVAQSPRYKIIEKRQSVAFWCNPISGHATLYWYQQILGQGPKLLIQFQNNGVVDDSQLPKDRFSAERLKGVDSTLKIQPAKLEDSAVYLCASSFPGQGANTEAFFGQGTRLTVV.

The rearrangement uses TRBV5-8 and TRBJ1-4; D is ambiguous. The CDR3 extends over 18 amino acids. The germline V and J ends were trimmed by 3 bases and 0 bases, with 18 bases remaining between them. Germline lookup yields CDR1 SGHTS and CDR2 YDEGEE. The CDR3 region has the DNA TGTGCCAGCAGCTCCGCACTTAAGCCAGTTGCAACTAATGAAAAACTGTTTTTT. It yields the protein CASSSALKPVATNEKLFF.

The chain couples TRBV9 to TRBJ1-2; D is uncertain. The V gene's germline CDR1 is SGDLS and CDR2 YYNGEE. This CDR3 has 14 residues. Trimming removed 3 bases from V and 0 bases from J, with 9 bases in between. As DNA, the CDR3 is TGTGCCAGCAGCGCCGTGGGGACTAACTATGGCTACACCTTC. It is translated as CASSAVGTNYGYTF.

About this clone: Distinct nucleotide sequences in the sample also encode this CDR3. The chain is built from TRBV2 and TRBJ1-4, with a possible D match to TRBD1 (6 bases). Per germline, CDR1 SNHLY and CDR2 FYNNEI. V lost 6 bases and J lost 5, with 19 bases in between. The CDR3 totals 16 residues. The CDR3 region has the DNA TGTGCCAGCAGCGGGACGGGTACAGGGTGGAATGAAAAACTGTTTTTT. The encoded protein is CASSGTGTGWNEKLFF. The full variable domain, in which reference TRBV2 and TRBJ1-4 provide the parts outside the CDR3, is EPEVTQTPSHQVTQMGQEVILRCVPISNHLYFYWYRQILGQKVEFLVSFYNNEISEKSEIFDDQFSVERPDGSNFTLKIRSTKLEDSAMYFCASSGTGTGWNEKLFFGSGTQLSVL.

This clone was seen a few times. This sequence joins TRBV7-6 and TRBJ1-2; a weak D match, TRBD1 (5 bases). Deletions cut 1 base from V and 8 bases from J, with 11 bases between. Germline values: CDR1 SGHVS, CDR2 FNYEAQ. This CDR3 contains 13 residues. The CDR3 is CASSLEGTYGYTF. CDR3 sequence (DNA): TGTGCCAGCAGCTTAGAAGGGACCTACGGCTACACCTTC.

The chain uses TRBV4-1 and TRBJ1-4; TRBD1 might be the D (5 bases). V was clipped by 3 bases and J by 5 bases, with 10 bases between them. The CDR3 is 14 residues long. Looked up from germline, CDR1 is MGHRA and CDR2 is YSYEKL. The CDR3 protein is CASSHAGQNEKLFF. In nucleotides, the CDR3 is TGCGCCAGCAGCCATGCAGGGCAGAATGAAAAACTGTTTTTT.

This chain links TRBV18 with TRBJ1-3; D ambiguous. The germline V and J ends were trimmed by 0 bases and 2 bases, with 8 bases remaining between them. Germline V gene sequence: CDR1 KGHSH, CDR2 LQKENI. The CDR3 totals 15 residues. The CDR3 region is CASSPPEMAGNTIYF. CDR3 nucleotides: TGTGCCAGCTCACCACCTGAGATGGCTGGAAACACCATATATTTT. Full variable domain (remainder filled in from reference TRBV18 and TRBJ1-3): NAGVMQNPRHLVRRRGQEARLRCSPMKGHSHVYWYRQLPEEGLKFMVYLQKENIIDESGMPKERFSAEFPKEGPSILRIQQVVRGDSAAYFCASSPPEMAGNTIYFGEGSWLTVV.

The V gene is TRBV5-6, the J gene TRBJ1-3; tentatively, D is TRBD1 (5 bases). Germline CDR1 reads SGHDT; CDR2 reads YYEEEE. V was trimmed by 3 bases and J by 3 bases, leaving 10 bases between them. This CDR3 spans 14 amino acids. CDR3 loop: CASSSPGIGNTIYF. The CDR3 DNA follows: TGTGCCAGCAGCTCTCCAGGGATTGGAAACACCATATATTTT.